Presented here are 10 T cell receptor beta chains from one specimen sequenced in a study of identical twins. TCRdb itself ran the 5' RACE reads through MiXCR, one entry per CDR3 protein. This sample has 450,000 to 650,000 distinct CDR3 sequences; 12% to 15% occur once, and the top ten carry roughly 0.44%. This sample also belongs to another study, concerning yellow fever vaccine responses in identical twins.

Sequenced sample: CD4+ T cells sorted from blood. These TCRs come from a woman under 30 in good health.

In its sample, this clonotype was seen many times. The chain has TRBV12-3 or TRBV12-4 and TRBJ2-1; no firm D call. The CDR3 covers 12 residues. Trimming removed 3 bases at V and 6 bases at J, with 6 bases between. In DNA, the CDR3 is TGTGCCAGCAGTTTTTGGGGCAATGAGCAGTTCTTC. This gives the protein CASSFWGNEQFF.

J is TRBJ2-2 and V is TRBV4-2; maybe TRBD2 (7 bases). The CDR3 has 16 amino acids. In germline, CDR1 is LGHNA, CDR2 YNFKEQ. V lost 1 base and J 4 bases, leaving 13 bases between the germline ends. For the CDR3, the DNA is TGTGCCAGCAGCCAAGTCGGGGGCGGGGGCACCGGGGAGCTGTTTTTT. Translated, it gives CASSQVGGGGTGELFF.

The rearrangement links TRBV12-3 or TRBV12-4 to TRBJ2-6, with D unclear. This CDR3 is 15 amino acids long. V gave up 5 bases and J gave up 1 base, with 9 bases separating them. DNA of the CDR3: TGTGCCAGCAGTAATTTGGGGTCTGGGGCCAACGTCCTGACTTTC. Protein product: CASSNLGSGANVLTF.

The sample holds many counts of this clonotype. In DNA, the CDR3 is TGTGCCAGCAGTTTAGTCCCAGCATTAGCCTACGAGCAGTACTTC. Amino acid sequence: CASSLVPALAYEQYF. The chain is built from TRBV12-3 or TRBV12-4 and TRBJ2-7; D is uncertain. The CDR3 totals 15 residues. Deletions cut 1 base from V and 2 bases from J, with 12 bases between.

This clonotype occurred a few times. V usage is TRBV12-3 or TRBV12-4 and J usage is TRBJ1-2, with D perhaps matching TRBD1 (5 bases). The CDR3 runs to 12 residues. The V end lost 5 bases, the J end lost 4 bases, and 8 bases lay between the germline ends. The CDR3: CASSQGLYGYTF. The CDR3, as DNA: TGTGCCAGCAGTCAGGGACTCTATGGCTACACCTTC.

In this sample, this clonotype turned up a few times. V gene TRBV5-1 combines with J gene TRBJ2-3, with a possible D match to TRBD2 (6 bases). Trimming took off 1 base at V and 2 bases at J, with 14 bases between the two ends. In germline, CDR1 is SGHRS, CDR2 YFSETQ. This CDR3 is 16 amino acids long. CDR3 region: CASSLNRGTNTDTQYF. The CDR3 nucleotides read TGCGCCAGCAGCTTGAATCGGGGGACGAACACAGATACGCAGTATTTT.

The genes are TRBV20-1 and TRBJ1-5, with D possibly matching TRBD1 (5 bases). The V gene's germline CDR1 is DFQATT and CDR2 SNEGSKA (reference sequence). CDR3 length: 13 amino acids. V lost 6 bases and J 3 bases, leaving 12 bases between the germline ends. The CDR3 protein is CSATQEVNQPQHF. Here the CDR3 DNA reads TGCAGTGCCACACAGGAGGTCAATCAGCCCCAGCATTTT.

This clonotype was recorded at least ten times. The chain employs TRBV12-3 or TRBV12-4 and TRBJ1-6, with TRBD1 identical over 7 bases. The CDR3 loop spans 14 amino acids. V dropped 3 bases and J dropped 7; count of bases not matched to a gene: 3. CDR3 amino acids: CASSLGQRNSPLHF. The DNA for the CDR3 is TGTGCCAGCAGTTTGGGACAGCGGAATTCACCCCTCCACTTT.

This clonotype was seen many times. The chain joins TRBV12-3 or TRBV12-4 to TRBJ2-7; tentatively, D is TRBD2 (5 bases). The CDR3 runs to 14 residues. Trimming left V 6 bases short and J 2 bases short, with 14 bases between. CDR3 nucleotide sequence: TGTGCCAGCAGCCAACTAGAGGCGGCCTACGAGCAGTACTTC. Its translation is CASSQLEAAYEQYF.

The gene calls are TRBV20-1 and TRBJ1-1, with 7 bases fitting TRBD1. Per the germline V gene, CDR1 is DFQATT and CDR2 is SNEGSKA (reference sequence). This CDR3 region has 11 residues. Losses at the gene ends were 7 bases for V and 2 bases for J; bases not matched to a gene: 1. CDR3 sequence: CSGQGNTEAFF. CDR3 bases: TGCAGTGGACAGGGTAACACTGAAGCTTTCTTT.